This TCR beta chain comes out of a study of T cell responses to AZD1222 COVID-19 vaccine. Here immunoSEQ multiplex PCR was the method, and the copy in TCRdb shows in-frame clones only, minus some. Altogether around 120,000 clones are present, about 92% being singletons, with the ten largest covering approximately 5%. Sequences were derived from peripheral blood, sampled 28 days after the second AZD1222 dose. This receptor was taken from an adult who received the AZD1222 COVID-19 vaccine.

The CDR3 nucleotides are TGTGCCAGCAGTTTACCGACTAGCGGTGCCGAAACCGGTGTCGCAGATACGCAGTATTTT. It is translated as CASSLPTSGAETGVADTQYF. This chain uses TRBV28 with TRBJ2-3, with 9 bases that match TRBD2. This CDR3 is built from 20 residues. Germline V gene data show CDR1 as MDHEN and CDR2 as SYDVKM. The V segment lost 2 bases and the J segment 4 bases; nucleotides outside the gene matches: 19. The complete variable domain, with remaining parts taken from reference TRBV28 and TRBJ2-3, reads DVKVTQSSRYLVKRTGEKVFLECVQDMDHENMFWYRQDPGLGLRLIYFSYDVKMKEKGDIPEGYSVSREKKERFSLILESASTNQTSMYLCASSLPTSGAETGVADTQYFGPGTRLTVL.